Following are 19 T cell receptor beta chains from one sample sequenced in a study of Graves' ophthalmopathy and Graves' hyperthyroidism. For repertoire sequencing, the TCR beta CDR3 regions were amplified from RNA transcripts. Second-round multiplex PCR came after first-round RT-PCR with HTBI primers. TCRdb reprocessed the multiplex PCR reads via MiXCR and lists one record per CDR3 protein. The sample holds roughly 230,000 distinct CDR3 sequences; 20% to 25% are singletons and the top ten take around 45%. The sequenced sample consisted of peripheral blood. The receptors here all came from a woman aged 45 to 65 with Graves' ophthalmopathy.

This clonotype was observed a handful of times. The rearrangement uses TRBV29-1 and TRBJ2-7; weak D call: TRBD1 (5 bases). This CDR3 spans 13 amino acids. Germline-derived CDR1 and CDR2 are SQVTM and ANQGSEA. V was trimmed by 4 bases and J by 1 base, leaving 11 bases between them. CDR3 loop: CSVGGPGSYEQYF. The DNA of the CDR3 is TGCAGCGTTGGTGGGCCAGGGTCCTACGAGCAGTACTTC.

The sample holds many counts of this clonotype. This rearrangement joins TRBV3-1 to TRBJ1-1; tentatively, D is TRBD1 (6 bases). CDR1 LGHDT and CDR2 YNNKEL come from the germline V gene (reference sequence). Between the trimmed V and J ends, which lost 4 bases and 3 bases, there was a span of 12 bases. The CDR3 length is 14 residues. DNA of the CDR3: TGTGCCAGCAGCCGCCCGGGGGCTCACACTGAAGCTTTCTTT. This encodes CASSRPGAHTEAFF. The full variable domain, its missing parts supplied by reference TRBV3-1 and TRBJ1-1, is DTAVSQTPKYLVTQMGNDKSIKCEQNLGHDTMYWYKQDSKKFLKIMFSYNNKELIINETVPNRFSPKSPDKAHLNLHINSLELGDSAVYFCASSRPGAHTEAFFGQGTRLTVV.

The table lists this clonotype with many counts. This rearrangement joins TRBV6-1 to TRBJ2-2; 7 bases line up with TRBD1. The CDR3 has 14 residues. V gave up 11 bases and J gave up 4 bases; unmatched junction bases: 10. Germline lookup yields CDR1 MNHNS and CDR2 SASEGT. The CDR3 sequence: CAGLAHRGTGELFF. CDR3 coding DNA: TGTGCCGGCTTGGCCCACAGGGGCACCGGGGAGCTGTTTTTT.

This clonotype was seen many times. The chain combines TRBV12-3 or TRBV12-4 with TRBJ1-6; D possibly corresponds to TRBD1 (5 bases). Trimming removed 6 bases from V and 10 bases from J, with 19 bases in between. The CDR3 extends over 15 amino acids. DNA of the CDR3: TGTGCCAGCAGCCACGCGGGTGGGGGTTTGTCACCCCTCCACTTT. Amino acid sequence: CASSHAGGGLSPLHF.

This clonotype was seen many times. V is TRBV19 and J is TRBJ1-3; D is ambiguous. V lost 4 bases and J lost 4, with 17 bases in between. The CDR3 is made up of 16 amino acids. Germline lookup yields CDR1 LNHDA and CDR2 SQIVND (reference sequence). CDR3 nucleotides: TGTGCCAGTAGTAAATCGGACGGGATCGCAGGAAACACCATATATTTT. Translating it yields CASSKSDGIAGNTIYF. The variable domain in full, completed from reference TRBV19 and TRBJ1-3, reads DGGITQSPKYLFRKEGQNVTLSCEQNLNHDAMYWYRQDPGQGLRLIYYSQIVNDFQKGDIAEGYSVSREKKESFPLTVTSAQKNPTAFYLCASSKSDGIAGNTIYFGEGSWLTVV.

There are many counts of this clonotype. The chain employs TRBV5-1 and TRBJ2-7; D uncertain. This CDR3 has 15 residues. Germline V lookup: CDR1 SGHRS, CDR2 YFSETQ. V dropped 0 bases and J dropped 2 bases, with 12 bases sitting between them. In nucleotides, the CDR3 is TGCGCCAGCAGCTTGGAGGTTGGCTTTACCTACGAGCAGTACTTC. Its translation: CASSLEVGFTYEQYF.

This clonotype was detected many times. The V gene is TRBV20-1, the J gene TRBJ1-2; D may be TRBD1 (6 bases). This CDR3 comprises 17 residues. CDR1 and CDR2 (germline): DFQATT, SNEGSKA (reference sequence). The ends were cut back, 4 bases at V and 3 bases at J, with 24 bases in the middle. The CDR3 is CSANFRDTPAGYYGYTF. The CDR3 coding sequence is TGCAGTGCTAACTTCCGGGACACACCGGCGGGCTACTATGGCTACACCTTC.

A few counts support this clonotype. This chain connects TRBV19 to TRBJ1-2, with D tentatively TRBD1 (5 bases). CDR3 length equals 14 residues. CDR1 is LNHDA and CDR2 is SQIVND in the germline V gene (reference sequence). With 7 bases removed from V and 8 bases from J, the gap between germline ends came to 20 bases. The CDR3 region is CASTAPRQGVGYTF. Here the CDR3 DNA reads TGTGCCAGTACCGCGCCTCGTCAGGGAGTAGGCTACACCTTC.

This clonotype was observed at least ten times. The J gene is TRBJ2-2, the V gene TRBV12-3 or TRBV12-4, with D possibly being TRBD1 or TRBD2 (5 bases each). V lost 5 bases and J lost 2, with 9 bases in between. The CDR3 contains 14 residues. The CDR3 region is CASSRGDNTGELFF. CDR3 DNA sequence: TGTGCCAGCAGTCGAGGGGACAACACCGGGGAGCTGTTTTTT.

This clonotype was recorded many times. V gene TRBV7-2 combines with J gene TRBJ1-5, with TRBD1 matching over 7 bases. This CDR3 is built from 15 residues. Germline V CDR1 and CDR2: SGHTA, FQGNSA. V dropped 3 bases and J dropped 7; count of bases not matched to a gene: 9. The CDR3 protein is CASSFEGGAGQPQHF. For the CDR3, the DNA is TGTGCCAGCAGCTTCGAAGGGGGCGCAGGGCAGCCCCAGCATTTT.

The sample holds many counts of this clonotype. The chain uses TRBV5-1 and TRBJ2-6; no definite D call. The germline gives CDR1 SGHRS, CDR2 YFSETQ. With 4 bases removed from V and 2 bases from J, the gap between germline ends came to 10 bases. The CDR3 length is 15 residues. CDR3 coding DNA: TGCGCCAGCAGCAACAAAACCGCTGGGGCCAACGTCCTGACTTTC. Its translation: CASSNKTAGANVLTF. The full variable domain, completed using reference TRBV5-1 and TRBJ2-6, is KAGVTQTPRYLIKTRGQQVTLSCSPISGHRSVSWYQQTPGQGLQFLFEYFSETQRNKGNFPGRFSGRQFSNSRSEMNVSTLELGDSALYLCASSNKTAGANVLTFGAGSRLTVL.

This clonotype was counted only a few times. Possible read error: a much larger clone is one base away. V gene TRBV7-2 combines with J gene TRBJ1-6; D is perhaps TRBD1 (6 bases). Germline CDR1 SGHTA, CDR2 FQGNSA. CDR3 size: 13 residues. This chain's CDR3 is CASTLGGSPTLHF. The CDR3 bases are TGTGCCAGCACCTTAGGGGGGTCCCCTACCCTCCACTTT.

This clonotype was detected many times. The chain employs TRBV30 and TRBJ1-1; D not resolved. The CDR3 is made up of 14 amino acids. Germline CDR1 is GTSNPN and CDR2 is SVGIG (reference sequence). Trimming cost V 0 bases and J 2 bases, with 10 bases left between them. The CDR3 region is CAWSVSHGNTEAFF. The CDR3 coding sequence is TGTGCCTGGAGTGTTTCCCACGGTAACACTGAAGCTTTCTTT. The whole variable domain, filled in from reference TRBV30 and TRBJ1-1, reads SQTIHQWPATLVQPVGSPLSLECTVEGTSNPNLYWYRQAAGRGLQLLFYSVGIGQISSEVPQNLSASRPQDRQFILSSKKLLLSDSGFYLCAWSVSHGNTEAFFGQGTRLTVV.

There are many counts of this clonotype. This chain uses TRBV7-9 with TRBJ2-7; 8 bases fit TRBD2. The CDR3 is 14 amino acids. Germline lookup yields CDR1 SEHNR and CDR2 FQNEAQ (reference sequence). V was clipped by 6 bases and J by 6 bases; unmatched bases: 10. CDR3 sequence: CASRETSDTGEQYF. CDR3 nucleotides: TGTGCCAGCAGAGAGACTAGCGATACTGGCGAGCAGTACTTC.

This clonotype came up a few times. Relative to the germline gene, one junction end is altered; a read error may explain this. V gene TRBV25-1 combines with J gene TRBJ1-2, with a weak D call TRBD1 (6 bases). Germline V gives CDR1 MGHDK, CDR2 SYGVNS. The CDR3 runs to 13 residues. The DNA of the CDR3 is TGTGTCAGCAGCGGACAGTCCTACGGGGGCTACACCTTC. Translation gives CVSSGQSYGGYTF.

The V call is TRBV6-5, the J call TRBJ1-1; TRBD1 might be the D (6 bases). The germline CDR1 and CDR2 sequences are MNHEY and SVGAGI. The CDR3 has 14 residues. Trimming stripped 4 bases from V and 0 bases from J, with 9 bases between. CDR3 nucleotides: TGTGCCAGCAGTTCAGGGGCCATGAACACTGAAGCTTTCTTT. Its protein product is CASSSGAMNTEAFF.

This clonotype was observed many times. The chain employs TRBV6-1 and TRBJ2-7; 9 nucleotides align to TRBD2. The CDR3 has 15 amino acids. The germline V gene has CDR1 MNHNS and CDR2 SASEGT. The ends lost 10 bases at V and 1 base at J; junction bases unmatched: 11. Here the CDR3 reads CATRGSGGSSYEQYF. CDR3 nucleotide sequence: TGTGCCACCAGGGGTAGCGGGGGATCTTCCTACGAGCAGTACTTC.

This clonotype was seen ten or more times. The chain combines TRBV12-3 or TRBV12-4 with TRBJ1-2; D perhaps matches TRBD1 (5 bases). V gave up 4 bases and J gave up 5 bases, with 14 bases separating them. CDR3 length equals 14 residues. The CDR3 DNA sequence: TGTGCCAGCAGTTCCGGGACGGGGATTTATGGCTACACCTTC. Translation: CASSSGTGIYGYTF.

The sample holds many counts of this clonotype. The CDR3 bases are TGTGCCAGCAGCGATCCCCCCCAGCCCCAGCATTTT. Encoded protein: CASSDPPQPQHF. This chain connects TRBV7-2 to TRBJ1-5; D ambiguous. The CDR3 totals 12 residues. From germline, CDR1 is SGHTA and CDR2 FQGNSA. Trimming cost V 5 bases and J 7 bases, with 9 bases left between them.